Listed here are 30 T cell receptor beta chains from one sample, sequenced in a study of human T cells and chemical hapten exposure. Using its own MiXCR run on the RACE reads, TCRdb lists one record per CDR3 protein. The table lists approximately 350,000 distinct CDR3 sequences, roughly 6.9% of them singletons, with approximately 8.9% in the top ten. Time point in this sample: patch test 1, 2 weeks after DPC sensitization. The treatment denotes: therapeutic diphenylcyclopropenone sensitization with weekly scalp DPC. Sequenced material: whole blood, taken in connection with sensitization to the hapten diphenylcyclopropenone (DPC). The receptors were sampled from a woman under 30 with alopecia areata. Some clones in this sample may be carry-over from other donors' samples.

The rearrangement uses TRBV27 and TRBJ1-6; D may be TRBD1 (5 bases). This CDR3 is 15 amino acids long. Trimming removed 4 bases from V and 7 bases from J, with 14 bases in between. The germline V gene has CDR1 MNHEY and CDR2 SMNVEV (reference sequence). The CDR3 nucleotides are TGTGCCAGCAGTTCAGACAGCAGCGTCAATTCACCCCTCCACTTT. Translating gives CASSSDSSVNSPLHF.

This clonotype was counted between two and nine times. The chain couples TRBV7-2 to TRBJ2-3, with D unresolved. Germline V gene lookup returns CDR1 SGHTA and CDR2 FQGNSA. Trimming took 5 bases from V and 3 from J, leaving 15 bases between them. There are 15 residues in the CDR3. CDR3 nucleotide sequence: TGTGCCAGCAGCCAAGCATGGCGGCAGACAGATACGCAGTATTTT. Residues: CASSQAWRQTDTQYF.

Comment on this clonotype: At one end, the junction sequence differs from germline, possibly due to a read error. The chain recombines TRBV20-1 with TRBJ2-6; tentatively, D is TRBD1 (5 bases). The CDR3 runs to 14 residues. Germline assignment: CDR1 DFQATT and CDR2 SNEGSKA (reference sequence). CDR3 in DNA: TGCAGTGCTAGGGCAGGGTCTGGGGCCAACGTCCTGTCTTTC. Translated: CSARAGSGANVLSF.

This clonotype was found a few times. The chain joins TRBV7-9 to TRBJ1-1; TRBD1 matches at 7 bases. CDR1 and CDR2 from the germline V gene are SEHNR and FQNEAQ (reference sequence). The CDR3 is 14 residues long. The trim removed 4 bases at V and 5 bases at J, leaving 7 bases unmatched. CDR3 nucleotides: TGTGCCAGCAGCTCCGACAGGGCGTGGACTGAAGCTTTCTTT. Its protein product is CASSSDRAWTEAFF.

This clonotype has at least ten counts. The chain is built from TRBV9 and TRBJ2-5, with 15 positions matching TRBD2. The V and J ends lost 3 bases and 2 bases, in that order; junction bases with no gene match: 5. The CDR3 spans 17 residues. Germline values: CDR1 SGDLS, CDR2 YYNGEE. CDR3 sequence reads: CASSAGTSGGTQETQYF. CDR3 bases: TGTGCCAGCAGCGCGGGGACTAGCGGGGGGACGCAAGAGACCCAGTACTTC. Full variable domain (rest looked up from reference TRBV9 and TRBJ2-5): DSGVTQTPKHLITATGQRVTLRCSPRSGDLSVYWYQQSLDQGLQFLIQYYNGEERAKGNILERFSAQQFPDLHSELNLSSLELGDSALYFCASSAGTSGGTQETQYFGPGTRLLVL.

The table lists this clonotype with a few counts. V usage is TRBV6-2 or TRBV6-3 and J usage is TRBJ2-7, with D perhaps TRBD2 (6 bases). Germline assignment: CDR1 MNHEY and CDR2 SVGEGT. V dropped 10 bases and J dropped 3 bases, with 16 bases sitting between them. CDR3 size: 13 residues. The CDR3 coding sequence is TGTGCCACTTCCGAGGGACTGAACTACGAGCAGTACTTC. Translation gives CATSEGLNYEQYF.

This clonotype was picked up a small number of times. This sequence joins TRBV4-3 and TRBJ2-3, with TRBD2 identical over 7 bases. J was trimmed by 2 bases and V by 1 base; bases with no gene match: 9. Germline CDR1 and CDR2: LGHNA and YSLEER. This CDR3 is 17 amino acids long. As DNA, the CDR3 is TGCGCCAGCAGCCAAGGCGGCGGGGGAGGACACACAGATACGCAGTATTTT. Translating gives CASSQGGGGGHTDTQYF.

This clonotype was counted between two and nine times. The V gene is TRBV6-2 or TRBV6-3, the J gene TRBJ2-7; no firm D call. The CDR3 length is 15 residues. V dropped 6 bases and J dropped 4 bases, with 19 bases sitting between them. Looked up from germline, CDR1 is MNHEY and CDR2 is SVGEGT. CDR3: CASRSAGPEGYEQYF. The CDR3 DNA is TGTGCCAGCAGATCAGCCGGACCCGAAGGGTACGAGCAGTACTTC.

This clonotype was counted only a few times. CDR3 loop: CASSDSGASTDTQYF. Here the CDR3 DNA reads TGTGCCAGCAGCGATAGCGGGGCTAGCACAGATACGCAGTATTTT. The chain combines TRBV9 with TRBJ2-3, with 8 bases identical to TRBD2. Unmatched junction bases numbered 3, after V lost 3 bases and J lost 0 bases. The germline gives CDR1 SGDLS, CDR2 YYNGEE. The CDR3 has 15 residues.

This clonotype appeared a few times. V and J are TRBV29-1 and TRBJ2-5, with 8 bases fitting TRBD1. The V gene's germline CDR1 is SQVTM and CDR2 ANQGSEA. After removal of 3 bases from V and 2 bases from J, the junction contained 2 bases not matched to a gene. The CDR3 runs 13 residues. The CDR3 protein is CSVDDRGQETQYF. The DNA of the CDR3 is TGCAGCGTTGATGACAGGGGACAAGAGACCCAGTACTTC.

This clonotype was seen a few times. The chain uses TRBV11-2 and TRBJ1-1; D is ambiguous. The germline V and J ends were trimmed by 5 bases and 10 bases, with 14 bases remaining between them. This CDR3 is built from 12 residues. Germline V gives CDR1 SGHAT, CDR2 FQNNGV. The CDR3 reads CASSPTFFGAFF. DNA for the CDR3: TGTGCCAGCAGCCCCACGTTCTTCGGAGCTTTCTTT.

This chain uses TRBV7-9 with TRBJ2-7, with 7 bases matching TRBD1. Germline CDR1 SEHNR, CDR2 FQNEAQ (reference sequence). The CDR3 covers 15 residues. Trimming at V came to 4 bases and at J to 1 base, leaving 7 bases not matched to a gene. CDR3 loop: CASSSPATGSYEQYF. DNA of the CDR3: TGTGCCAGCAGCTCCCCGGCGACAGGGTCCTACGAGCAGTACTTC. Using reference TRBV7-9 and TRBJ2-7 for the parts outside the CDR3, the full variable domain is DTGVSQNPRHKITKRGQNVTFRCDPISEHNRLYWYRQTLGQGPEFLTYFQNEAQLEKSRLLSDRFSAERPKGSFSTLEIQRTEQGDSAMYLCASSSPATGSYEQYFGPGTRLTVT.

This clonotype was seen only a few times. V is TRBV10-3 and J is TRBJ1-2; TRBD1 might be the D (5 bases). The V and J ends lost 5 bases and 6 bases respectively, with 13 bases between them. Germline V gives CDR1 ENHRY, CDR2 SYGVKD. This CDR3 region has 13 residues. The CDR3 DNA reads as TGTGCCATCAGTCAGGGAGGTGAGGATGGCTACACCTTC. This encodes CAISQGGEDGYTF.

This clonotype was observed a few times. The rearrangement uses TRBV5-4 and TRBJ2-7; D is perhaps TRBD1 (6 bases). Trimming stripped 4 bases from V and 10 bases from J, with 12 bases between. The germline V gene encodes CDR1 SGHNT and CDR2 YYREEE (reference sequence). The CDR3 covers 11 residues. The CDR3 loop reads CASSGGHVQYF. CDR3 DNA: TGTGCCAGCAGCGGGGGACACGTACAGTACTTC.

This clonotype turned up a few times. This chain uses TRBV12-5 with TRBJ1-5; no clear D gene. The CDR3 covers 14 residues. Germline V gene sequence: CDR1 LGHNT, CDR2 FRNRAP. V lost 3 bases to trimming and J lost 7 bases, with 13 bases between them. CDR3 residues: CASGLSSVSQPQHF. In DNA form, the CDR3 reads TGTGCTAGTGGTTTATCTTCGGTGAGCCAGCCCCAGCATTTT.

This chain connects TRBV7-2 to TRBJ1-2; tentative D call: TRBD1 (5 bases). CDR1 is SGHTA, CDR2 FQGNSA, per germline. Trimming removed 2 bases from V and 8 bases from J, with 18 bases in between. The CDR3 extends over 15 amino acids. The CDR3 nucleotides read TGTGCCAGCAGCTTATTGAGCGGGGCAGTTTTAGGCTACACCTTC. Translated, it gives CASSLLSGAVLGYTF.

This clonotype was counted between two and nine times. The chain links TRBV14 to TRBJ2-1, with 7 bases lining up with TRBD2. Germline V lookup: CDR1 SGHDN, CDR2 FVKESK. CDR3 length: 17 residues. The J segment lost 6 bases and the V segment lost 3 bases, leaving 14 bases of the junction unmatched. Here the CDR3 reads CASSHLSSGELRNEQFF. Here the CDR3 DNA reads TGTGCCAGCAGCCATCTCTCGAGCGGGGAACTACGCAATGAGCAGTTCTTC.

There are many counts of this clonotype. The chain joins TRBV4-2 to TRBJ2-5, with D perhaps TRBD1 (5 bases). Trimming removed 0 bases at V and 4 bases at J, with 9 bases between. Germline V gives CDR1 LGHNA, CDR2 YNFKEQ. CDR3 length equals 14 residues. CDR3 bases: TGTGCCAGCAGCCAAGATCTTAGGGGAGAGACCCAGTACTTC. The encoded protein is CASSQDLRGETQYF.

This clonotype showed up many times. This chain joins TRBV10-3 and TRBJ2-5; D is possibly TRBD1 (6 bases). The CDR3 sequence is 13 residues long. Per germline, CDR1 ENHRY and CDR2 SYGVKD. Trimming took 7 bases from V and 5 from J, leaving 14 bases between them. The CDR3 region has the DNA TGTGCCATCAAAATGGGGGCCTCGGAGACCCAGTACTTC. Residues: CAIKMGASETQYF.

This clonotype was counted between two and nine times. The rearrangement joins TRBV29-1 to TRBJ2-7, with 7 nucleotides matching TRBD1. Germline CDR1 SQVTM, CDR2 ANQGSEA. The CDR3 totals 13 residues. With 7 bases clipped from V and 6 bases from J, the junction kept 12 bases outside the gene matches. The CDR3 sequence is CSGVTGVDGEQYF. Written as DNA, the CDR3 is TGCAGCGGAGTAACAGGGGTTGACGGCGAGCAGTACTTC.

This clonotype was picked up many times. The V call is TRBV29-1, the J call TRBJ1-5; no clear D gene. The V end was cut by 4 bases, the J end by 0 bases, with 4 bases between. This CDR3 contains 12 residues. Germline V gives CDR1 SQVTM, CDR2 ANQGSEA. The CDR3: CSVGDSNQPQHF. The CDR3 DNA follows: TGCAGCGTTGGAGATAGCAATCAGCCCCAGCATTTT.

The chain joins TRBV7-2 to TRBJ1-5, with TRBD1 matching over 7 bases. From germline, CDR1 is SGHTA and CDR2 FQGNSA. Unmatched junction bases numbered 6, after V lost 0 bases and J lost 7 bases. The CDR3 is 15 residues long. This CDR3 reads CASSLAQGTRQPQHF. The CDR3 DNA is TGTGCCAGCAGCTTAGCACAGGGGACACGCCAGCCCCAGCATTTT.

This clonotype came up many times. V is TRBV5-1 and J is TRBJ2-1; 8 nucleotides agree with TRBD2. V lost 6 bases and J lost 6; bases outside the gene matches: 11. The V gene's germline CDR1 is SGHRS and CDR2 YFSETQ. The CDR3 is made up of 15 amino acids. The CDR3 region has the DNA TGCGCCAGCAACCCGACTAGCGTTTATGGCAATGAGCAGTTCTTC. Protein product: CASNPTSVYGNEQFF.

This clonotype was found many times. Sequence at one end of the junction differs from germline and may be a read error. V and J are TRBV5-5 and TRBJ2-2; D may be TRBD1 (5 bases). The CDR3 spans 17 residues. Germline V lookup: CDR1 SGHKS, CDR2 YYEKEE (reference sequence). Written as DNA, the CDR3 is TGTGCCAGCAGCTTGGCGATCCCTTGGGGCAGCACCCGGGAGCTGTTTTTT. This translates into CASSLAIPWGSTRELFF.

This clonotype was detected ten times or more. The CDR3 reads CASSSGGRGVYEQYF. For the CDR3, the DNA is TGTGCCAGCAGTTCCGGGGGCCGGGGTGTTTACGAGCAGTACTTC. This sequence joins TRBV6-5 and TRBJ2-7; D tentatively fits TRBD1 or TRBD2 (6 bases each). Per the germline V gene, CDR1 is MNHEY and CDR2 is SVGAGI. The CDR3 covers 15 residues. The V end lost 4 bases, the J end lost 4 bases, and 17 bases lay between the germline ends.

This clonotype was counted ten times or more. The CDR3 bases are TGTGCCAGCATTCCGTCCCTAGGGAACACTGAAGCTTTCTTT. Translating it yields CASIPSLGNTEAFF. The chain employs TRBV28 and TRBJ1-1; D unclear. The CDR3 spans 14 residues. CDR1 is MDHEN and CDR2 is SYDVKM in the germline V gene. The V end was cut by 7 bases, the J end by 1 base, with 13 bases between.

In this sample, this clonotype turned up many times. The chain carries TRBV6-5 and TRBJ2-3; D unclear. The CDR3 runs to 13 residues. Germline CDR1 MNHEY, CDR2 SVGAGI. Deletions cut 0 bases from V and 4 bases from J, with 5 bases between. The CDR3 region has the DNA TGTGCCAGCAGTTACTCCCGCGCAGATACGCAGTATTTT. Encoded protein: CASSYSRADTQYF.

This clonotype turned up a few times. CDR3 sequence reads: CASSAQPGLETDTQYF. In DNA form, the CDR3 reads TGTGCCAGCAGCGCCCAACCGGGACTAGAGACAGATACGCAGTATTTT. V is TRBV7-9 and J is TRBJ2-3; TRBD2 aligns across 8 bases. The CDR3 covers 16 residues. The junction had 10 bases not matched to a gene; V was cut back by 5 bases and J by 3 bases. CDR1 and CDR2 from the germline V gene are SEHNR and FQNEAQ (reference sequence).

There are a few counts of this clonotype. The chain recombines TRBV27 with TRBJ1-2; no clear D. V was pared by 4 bases and J by 3 bases, with 24 bases between. Per germline, CDR1 MNHEY and CDR2 SMNVEV (reference sequence). The CDR3 runs to 18 residues. CDR3 protein: CASSSHPGAGLIDYGYTF. DNA for the CDR3: TGTGCCAGCAGTTCCCATCCGGGCGCTGGGCTAATCGACTATGGCTACACCTTC.

This clonotype was recorded many times. The rearrangement links TRBV4-3 to TRBJ1-4; no firm D call. The CDR3 is 14 residues long. Trimming removed 0 bases at V and 4 bases at J, with 6 bases between. The V gene's germline CDR1 is LGHNA and CDR2 YSLEER. The CDR3 sequence: CASSQDPNNEKLFF. For the CDR3, the DNA is TGCGCCAGCAGCCAAGACCCCAATAATGAAAAACTGTTTTTT.